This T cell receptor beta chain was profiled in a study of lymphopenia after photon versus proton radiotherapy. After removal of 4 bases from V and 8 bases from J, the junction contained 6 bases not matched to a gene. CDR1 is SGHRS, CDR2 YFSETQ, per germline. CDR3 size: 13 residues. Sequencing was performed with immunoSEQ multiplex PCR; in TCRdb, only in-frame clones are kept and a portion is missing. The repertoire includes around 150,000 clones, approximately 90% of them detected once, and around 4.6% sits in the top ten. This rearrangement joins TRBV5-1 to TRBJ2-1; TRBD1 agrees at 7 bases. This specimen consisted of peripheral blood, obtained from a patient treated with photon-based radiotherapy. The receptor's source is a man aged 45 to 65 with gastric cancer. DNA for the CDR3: TGCGCCAGCAGCCCCGACAGGGCTTATGAGCAGTTCTTC. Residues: CASSPDRAYEQFF.